Listed here are 22 T cell receptor beta chains from one sample, sequenced in a study of T cells in placental villitis. The libraries were made with immunoSEQ v4. Measured with immunoSEQ multiplex PCR; TCRdb has only the in-frame clones, and not every one. The sample has roughly 6,300 clones, 78% seen once; the top ten hold roughly 9.1%. Sequencing was done on a sample of placental tissue containing maternal and fetal cells. The receptor source for this set is a human patient with infectious villitis; the placental T cells may come from both mother and fetus.

This clone was seen a few times. J is TRBJ2-3 and V is TRBV3-1 (or the pseudogene TRBV3-2); 8 bases are shared with TRBD2. Germline CDR1 is LGHDT and CDR2 is YNNKEL (reference sequence). The CDR3 totals 16 residues. The V segment lost 3 bases and the J segment 2 bases; nucleotides outside the gene matches: 7. CDR3 bases: TGTGCCAGCAGCCACCCCGGGGGGGCCTCCACAGATACGCAGTATTTT. Translation gives CASSHPGGASTDTQYF.

In regard to this clone: This CDR3 fails to terminate in the conserved phenylalanine or tryptophan, so it likely reflects a read error. The limits of the CDR3 on the DNA are not certain, so only TCRdb's listed CDR3 is given. V usage is TRBV21-1 and J usage is TRBJ1-2. TRBV21-1 is a pseudogene segment. The CDR3 region is 9 residues in length, termini included. The CDR3 sequence: CASSKVPVG.

The chain carries TRBV6-5 and TRBJ1-4; 7 positions agree with TRBD1. CDR1 is MNHEY, CDR2 SVGAGI, per germline. The CDR3 has 15 residues. The junction had 11 bases not matched to a gene; V was cut back by 6 bases and J by 7 bases. The CDR3 here is CASRAIDRASEKLFF. In DNA, the CDR3 is TGTGCCAGCAGAGCCATTGACAGGGCCAGTGAAAAACTGTTTTTT.

V gene TRBV9 combines with J gene TRBJ2-7, with 7 bases aligning to TRBD1. Germline CDR1 is SGDLS and CDR2 is YYNGEE. This CDR3 has 16 amino acids. Losses at the gene ends were 4 bases for V and 3 bases for J; bases not matched to a gene: 13. For the CDR3, the DNA is TGTGCCAGCAGCCCGACAGGGTCCGCCCTGAACTACGAGCAGTACTTC. As protein: CASSPTGSALNYEQYF.

The CDR3 sequence: CASSLQEVFSYGYTF. The CDR3 DNA sequence: TGTGCCAGCAGCTTACAGGAGGTATTTAGCTATGGCTACACCTTC. The V gene is TRBV7-2, the J gene TRBJ1-2; no clear D. Germline V gives CDR1 SGHTA, CDR2 FQGNSA. CDR3 length: 15 amino acids. V shed 2 bases and J shed 4 bases, with 14 bases lying between them.

The sample holds a few counts of this clone. The CDR3 loop reads CASSSWTRQETQYF. Here the CDR3 DNA reads TGTGCCAGCAGCTCCTGGACCCGACAAGAGACCCAGTACTTC. V gene TRBV13 combines with J gene TRBJ2-5; D gene uncertain. V lost 4 bases and J lost 2, with 11 bases in between. There are 14 residues in the CDR3. Germline lookup yields CDR1 PRHDT and CDR2 FYEKMQ (reference sequence). Based on the CDR3 plus reference TRBV13 and TRBJ2-5, the full variable domain is AAGVIQSPRHLIKEKRETATLKCYPIPRHDTVYWYQQGPGQDPQFLISFYEKMQSDKGSIPDRFSAQQFSDYHSELNMSSLELGDSALYFCASSSWTRQETQYFGPGTRLLVL.

The rearrangement links TRBV5-6 to TRBJ2-7; 10 bases are a match to TRBD1. V lost 2 bases and J lost 5; bases outside the gene matches: 7. The CDR3 is 15 residues long. Per the germline V gene, CDR1 is SGHDT and CDR2 is YYEEEE. CDR3 region: CASSFVTGGLNEQYF. In nucleotides, the CDR3 is TGTGCCAGCAGCTTTGTGACAGGGGGCCTAAACGAGCAGTACTTC.

The chain carries TRBV24-1 and TRBJ2-3, with 9 bases aligning to TRBD1. CDR1 and CDR2 (germline): KGHDR, SFDVKD. Trimming cost V 7 bases and J 1 base; bases outside gene matches: 8. CDR3 size: 16 residues. The CDR3 loop reads CATSNRGPDRTDTQYF. The CDR3 nucleotides read TGTGCCACCAGCAACAGGGGGCCGGACCGCACAGATACGCAGTATTTT.

The chain carries TRBV4-3 and TRBJ2-1; D not certain. V shed 5 bases and J shed 6 bases, with 8 bases lying between them. Germline CDR1 LGHNA, CDR2 YSLEER. The CDR3 is 12 amino acids. The CDR3 DNA reads TGCGCCAGCAGCACTCTCCCCAATGAGCAGTTCTTC. This gives the protein CASSTLPNEQFF.

This clone was detected only once. The gene calls are TRBV12-3 or TRBV12-4 and TRBJ1-2; 8 positions match TRBD1. The length of the CDR3 is 13 residues. V shed 5 bases, J shed 6 bases, and the junction held 5 bases outside the gene matches. For the CDR3, the DNA is TGTGCCAGCAGTCTCCAGGGGGCTCATGGCTACACCTTC. Protein: CASSLQGAHGYTF.

V is TRBV28 and J is TRBJ2-3, with TRBD2 matching over 8 bases. The germline V gene encodes CDR1 MDHEN and CDR2 SYDVKM. The V and J ends lost 5 bases and 3 bases, in that order; junction bases with no gene match: 10. The CDR3 has 16 residues. This CDR3 is CASSTGGLTLTDTQYF. The CDR3 nucleotides read TGTGCCAGCAGTACGGGGGGGCTCACGCTTACAGATACGCAGTATTTT.

The chain links TRBV6-5 to TRBJ1-6; no definite D call. Germline V gives CDR1 MNHEY, CDR2 SVGAGI. V was shortened by 8 bases and J by 7 bases, with 9 bases between the two germline ends. There are 12 residues in the CDR3. The CDR3 protein is CASGRRNSPLHF. CDR3 in DNA: TGTGCCAGCGGACGTAGGAATTCACCCCTCCACTTT.

The V call is TRBV9, the J call TRBJ2-5; tentatively, D is TRBD1 or TRBD2 (5 bases each). With 0 bases removed from V and 2 bases from J, the gap between germline ends came to 11 bases. CDR1 and CDR2 (germline): SGDLS, YYNGEE. The CDR3 consists of 15 residues. The CDR3, as DNA: TGTGCCAGCAGCGTAGACGGGACGGGGCAAGAGACCCAGTACTTC. Translated: CASSVDGTGQETQYF. Based on the CDR3 plus reference TRBV9 and TRBJ2-5, the full variable domain is DSGVTQTPKHLITATGQRVTLRCSPRSGDLSVYWYQQSLDQGLQFLIQYYNGEERAKGNILERFSAQQFPDLHSELNLSSLELGDSALYFCASSVDGTGQETQYFGPGTRLLVL.

The rearrangement links TRBV9 to TRBJ2-1; 7 nucleotides align to TRBD1. Germline V gives CDR1 SGDLS, CDR2 YYNGEE. V dropped 3 bases and J dropped 4; count of bases not matched to a gene: 10. The CDR3 is made up of 16 amino acids. The CDR3 bases are TGTGCCAGCAGCGCCCGACAGGGTCAATCGTACAATGAGCAGTTCTTC. Protein product: CASSARQGQSYNEQFF.

This clone is a singleton in its sample. The chain combines TRBV4-3 with TRBJ1-4, with D possibly being TRBD1 (5 bases). Germline assignment: CDR1 LGHNA and CDR2 YSLEER. Trimming took 1 base from V and 3 from J, leaving 12 bases between them. This CDR3 region has 16 residues. The CDR3 reads CASSQVTGLANEKLFF. In nucleotides, the CDR3 is TGCGCCAGCAGCCAAGTCACGGGGCTGGCTAATGAAAAACTGTTTTTT.

This clone appeared once. The chain combines TRBV10-3 with TRBJ1-5; D possibly corresponds to TRBD1 (6 bases). This CDR3 is built from 13 residues. V lost 2 bases to trimming and J lost 8 bases, with 10 bases between them. Germline CDR1 and CDR2: ENHRY and SYGVKD. The CDR3 protein is CAISETKGEPQHF. The DNA of the CDR3 is TGTGCCATCAGTGAGACAAAGGGGGAGCCCCAGCATTTT.

The chain employs TRBV11-2 and TRBJ2-7; D uncertain. Trimming shortened V by 5 bases and J by 0 bases, and 14 bases separated the two germline ends. The germline gives CDR1 SGHAT, CDR2 FQNNGV. There are 15 residues in the CDR3. The CDR3 protein is CASSPNLALSYEQYF. The CDR3 DNA sequence: TGTGCCAGCAGCCCAAATCTCGCCCTCTCCTACGAGCAGTACTTC.

This chain joins TRBV7-9 and TRBJ1-1, with D possibly matching TRBD1 (5 bases). CDR3 length equals 13 residues. The V gene lost 7 bases and the J gene lost 5 bases, with 14 bases spanning the gap. Germline assignment: CDR1 SEHNR and CDR2 FQNEAQ (reference sequence). In DNA form, the CDR3 reads TGTGCCAGCACAACTCAGGGTCTGACTGAAGCTTTCTTT. Translating gives CASTTQGLTEAFF.

The chain carries TRBV9 and TRBJ2-7; 11 positions agree with TRBD2. The CDR3 length is 15 residues. The germline V gene encodes CDR1 SGDLS and CDR2 YYNGEE. V shed 2 bases and J 2 bases; nucleotides not matched to a gene: 3. As DNA, the CDR3 is TGTGCCAGCAGCGTTAGCGGGGGGGGAGCCTACGAGCAGTACTTC. Protein sequence: CASSVSGGGAYEQYF.

The rearrangement links TRBV15 to TRBJ2-4, with D unresolved. V lost 2 bases to trimming and J lost 0 bases, with 14 bases between them. CDR1 LNHNV and CDR2 YYDKDF come from the germline V gene (reference sequence). The CDR3 has 17 residues. Here the CDR3 DNA reads TGTGCCACCAGCAGAATCGGGTTCCTGGCAGCCAAAAACATTCAGTACTTC. Encoded protein: CATSRIGFLAAKNIQYF. The whole variable domain, remainder taken from reference TRBV15 and TRBJ2-4, is DAMVIQNPRYQVTQFGKPVTLSCSQTLNHNVMYWYQQKSSQAPKLLFHYYDKDFNNEADTPDNFQSRRPNTSFCFLDIRSPGLGDTAMYLCATSRIGFLAAKNIQYFGAGTRLSVL.

Points on this clone: In the same sample, other DNA sequences code for this CDR3. The chain carries TRBV7-2 and TRBJ1-6; 9 bases align to TRBD1. With V trimmed by 6 bases and J by 7 bases, 1 base remained unmatched. CDR1 is SGHTA and CDR2 is FQGNSA in the germline V gene. The CDR3 has 13 residues. Written as DNA, the CDR3 is TGTGCCAGCAGAGGACAGGGGAATTCACCCCTCCACTTT. Its protein is CASRGQGNSPLHF.

The V gene is TRBV15, the J gene TRBJ1-5; D gene uncertain. The V end lost 3 bases, the J end lost 4 bases, and 4 bases lay between the germline ends. The CDR3 totals 12 residues. The germline gives CDR1 LNHNV, CDR2 YYDKDF (reference sequence). CDR3 nucleotide sequence: TGTGCCACCAGCAGCTCTAATCAGCCCCAGCATTTT. Translated, it gives CATSSSNQPQHF.